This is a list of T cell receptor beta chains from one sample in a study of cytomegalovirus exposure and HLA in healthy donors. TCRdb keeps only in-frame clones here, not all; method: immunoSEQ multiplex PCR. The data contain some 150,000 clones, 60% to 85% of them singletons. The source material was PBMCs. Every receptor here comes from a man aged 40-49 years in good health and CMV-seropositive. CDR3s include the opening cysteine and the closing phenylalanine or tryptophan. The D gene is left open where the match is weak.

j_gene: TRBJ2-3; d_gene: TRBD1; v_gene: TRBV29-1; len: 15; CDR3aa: CSVSPGQTSTDTQYF
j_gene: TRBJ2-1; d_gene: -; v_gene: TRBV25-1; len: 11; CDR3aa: CASSAYNEQFF
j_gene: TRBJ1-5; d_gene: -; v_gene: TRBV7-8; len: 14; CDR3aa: CASSLVPGDQPQHF
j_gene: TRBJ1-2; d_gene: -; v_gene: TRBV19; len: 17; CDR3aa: CASSAQQGTSSIYGYTF
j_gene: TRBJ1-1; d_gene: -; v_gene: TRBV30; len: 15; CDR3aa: CAWSGVEDGETEAFF
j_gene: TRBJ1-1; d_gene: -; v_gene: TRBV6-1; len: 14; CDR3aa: CASIFEGWGTEAFF
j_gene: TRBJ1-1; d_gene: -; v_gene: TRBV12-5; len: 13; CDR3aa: CASGLQGRTEAFF
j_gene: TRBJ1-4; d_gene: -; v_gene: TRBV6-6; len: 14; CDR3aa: CASSYDRSNEKLFF
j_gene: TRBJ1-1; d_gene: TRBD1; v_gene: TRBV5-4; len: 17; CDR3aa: CASSLGQGSAWNTEAFF
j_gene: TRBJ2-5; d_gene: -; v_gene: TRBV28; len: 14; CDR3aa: CASSYRFSGKTQYF
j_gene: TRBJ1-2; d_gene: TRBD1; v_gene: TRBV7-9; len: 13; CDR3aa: CASSFGTGGGYTF
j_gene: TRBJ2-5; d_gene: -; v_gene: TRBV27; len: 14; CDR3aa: CASSLSASGPTQYF
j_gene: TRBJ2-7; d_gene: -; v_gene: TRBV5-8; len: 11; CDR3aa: CASSSYYEQYF
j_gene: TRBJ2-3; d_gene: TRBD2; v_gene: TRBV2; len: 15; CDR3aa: CASSKTSAFTDTQYF
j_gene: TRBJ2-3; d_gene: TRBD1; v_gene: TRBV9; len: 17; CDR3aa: CASSGPFVTGSTDTQYF
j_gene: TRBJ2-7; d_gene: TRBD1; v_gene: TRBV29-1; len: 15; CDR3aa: CSVIPEAGGRYEQYF
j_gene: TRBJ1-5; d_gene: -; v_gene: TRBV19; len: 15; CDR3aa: CASSLGLRDSQPQHF
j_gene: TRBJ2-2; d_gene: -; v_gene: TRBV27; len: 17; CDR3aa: CANSFYQVRGTPGELFF
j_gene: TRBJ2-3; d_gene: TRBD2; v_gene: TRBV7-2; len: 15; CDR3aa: CASSSTSGSGVTQYF
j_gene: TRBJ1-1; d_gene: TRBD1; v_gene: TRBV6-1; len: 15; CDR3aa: CASSVRDRENTEAFF
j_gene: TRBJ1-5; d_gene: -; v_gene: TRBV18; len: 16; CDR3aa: CASSKGAVLSNQPQHF
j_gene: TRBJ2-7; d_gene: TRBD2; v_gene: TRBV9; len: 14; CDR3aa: CASSPGGGGYEQYF
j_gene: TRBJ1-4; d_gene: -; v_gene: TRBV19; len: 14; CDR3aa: CASCKTRRGEKLFF
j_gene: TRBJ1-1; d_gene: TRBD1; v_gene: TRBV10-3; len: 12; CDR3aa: CASGQGFTEAFF
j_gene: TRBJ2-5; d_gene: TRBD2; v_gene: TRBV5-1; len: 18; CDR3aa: CASSLQASGSGRQETQYF
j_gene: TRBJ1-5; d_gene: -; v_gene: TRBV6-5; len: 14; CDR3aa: CASSTLSGGQPQHF
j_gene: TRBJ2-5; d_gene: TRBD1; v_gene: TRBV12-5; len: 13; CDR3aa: CASGLEEGATQYF
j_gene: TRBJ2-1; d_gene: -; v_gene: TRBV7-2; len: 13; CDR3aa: CASSLSRDNEQFF
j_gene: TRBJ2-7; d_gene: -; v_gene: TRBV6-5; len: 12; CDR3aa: CASSPDNYEQYF
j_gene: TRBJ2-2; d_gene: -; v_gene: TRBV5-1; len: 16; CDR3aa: CASSRDWGGNTGELFF
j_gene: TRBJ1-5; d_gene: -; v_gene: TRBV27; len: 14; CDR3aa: CASSLGGKGQPQHF
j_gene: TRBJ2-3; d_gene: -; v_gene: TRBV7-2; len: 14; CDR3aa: CASSRDFYTDTQYF
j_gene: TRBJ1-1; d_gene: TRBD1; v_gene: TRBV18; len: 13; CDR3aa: CASSPQGAGEAFF
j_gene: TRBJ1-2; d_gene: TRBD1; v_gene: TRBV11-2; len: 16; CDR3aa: CASSFSVDRVVHGHTF
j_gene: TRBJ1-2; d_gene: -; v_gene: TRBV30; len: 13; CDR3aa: CAWSVQVDYGYTF
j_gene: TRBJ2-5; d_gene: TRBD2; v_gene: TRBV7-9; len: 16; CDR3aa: CASTTGTSGREETQYF
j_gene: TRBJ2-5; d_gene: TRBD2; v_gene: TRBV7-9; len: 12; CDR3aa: CASTSGGKTQYF
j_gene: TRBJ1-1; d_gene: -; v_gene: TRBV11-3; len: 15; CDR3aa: CASSPGGTGELKAFF
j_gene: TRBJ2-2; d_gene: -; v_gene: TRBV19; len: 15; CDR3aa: CASSEGAANTGELFF
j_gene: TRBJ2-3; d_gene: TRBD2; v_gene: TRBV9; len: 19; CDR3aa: CASSVELAGVGPNTDTQYF
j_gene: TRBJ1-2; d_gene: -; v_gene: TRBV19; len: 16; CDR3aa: CASSISGLITNYGYTF
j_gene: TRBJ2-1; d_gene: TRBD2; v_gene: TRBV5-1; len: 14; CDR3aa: CASSPEGLAGEQFF
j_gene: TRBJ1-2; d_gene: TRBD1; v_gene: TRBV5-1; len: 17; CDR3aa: CASSLAPAGQGDYGYTF